The 14 T cell receptor beta chains given below trace back to one sample, sequenced in a study of cytomegalovirus exposure and HLA in healthy donors. 60 Vbeta and 13 Jbeta primers were used in PCR. Here immunoSEQ multiplex PCR was the method, and the copy in TCRdb shows in-frame clones only, minus some. The sample carries tens of thousands of clones, just under 80% recorded once. What was sequenced was PBMCs. The receptors shown here come from a male donor in good health and CMV-seropositive.

The gene calls are TRBV15 and TRBJ2-3, with TRBD1 identical over 9 bases. The CDR3 extends over 15 amino acids. In germline, CDR1 is LNHNV, CDR2 YYDKDF (reference sequence). With 5 bases clipped from V and 3 bases from J, the junction kept 6 bases outside the gene matches. The DNA for the CDR3 is TGTGCCACCAGCGGCCGGACAGGGGTGACAGATACGCAGTATTTT. As protein: CATSGRTGVTDTQYF.

The chain employs TRBV2 and TRBJ2-2, with D perhaps TRBD2 (6 bases). This CDR3 contains 12 residues. Germline CDR1 and CDR2: SNHLY and FYNNEI. Trimming took off 6 bases at V and 6 bases at J, with 8 bases between the two ends. The CDR3 region has the DNA TGTGCCAGCAGAGGCGGGGCCGGGGAGCTGTTTTTT. Its protein is CASRGGAGELFF.

V and J are TRBV6-5 and TRBJ1-2, with 9 bases aligning to TRBD1. Germline values: CDR1 MNHEY, CDR2 SVGAGI. Losses at the gene ends were 2 bases for V and 5 bases for J; bases not matched to a gene: 9. The CDR3 length is 16 residues. The CDR3 DNA follows: TGTGCCAGCAGTTACACGCCTGCCGGGACAGGGTATGGCTACACCTTC. It codes for CASSYTPAGTGYGYTF.

V gene TRBV4-2 combines with J gene TRBJ2-1; 9 bases fit TRBD1. CDR1 is LGHNA, CDR2 YNFKEQ, per germline. After removal of 0 bases from V and 7 bases from J, the junction contained 4 bases not matched to a gene. The length of the CDR3 is 15 residues. For the CDR3, the DNA is TGTGCCAGCAGCCAAGATCTCGACAGGGGGAATGAGCAGTTCTTC. It yields the protein CASSQDLDRGNEQFF.

J is TRBJ2-2 and V is TRBV19; 7 bases agree with TRBD1. Germline V gene sequence: CDR1 LNHDA, CDR2 SQIVND (reference sequence). V lost 1 base and J lost 1; bases outside the gene matches: 3. The CDR3 is 16 residues long. Here the CDR3 DNA reads TGTGCCAGTAGTATAGCAAGGACAGGGAACACCGGGGAGCTGTTTTTT. Its translation: CASSIARTGNTGELFF.

This clone was detected a few times. The V gene is TRBV29-1, the J gene TRBJ2-7; the D gene is possibly TRBD2 (5 bases). The CDR3 is 11 amino acids. Germline-derived CDR1 and CDR2 are SQVTM and ANQGSEA. V dropped 4 bases and J dropped 7 bases, with 11 bases sitting between them. The CDR3 bases are TGCAGCGTTGGGGAGACGGAAGAGCAGTACTTC. It translates to CSVGETEEQYF.

The chain is built from TRBV30 and TRBJ2-5; 12 bases match TRBD2. The ends lost 1 base at V and 2 bases at J; junction bases unmatched: 8. The CDR3 totals 17 residues. The germline gives CDR1 GTSNPN, CDR2 SVGIG (reference sequence). DNA of the CDR3: TGTGCCTGGAGTGAAGGCCTAGCGGGAGGGGGTCAAGAGACCCAGTACTTC. Amino acids: CAWSEGLAGGGQETQYF.

This sequence joins TRBV5-1 and TRBJ2-7, with 8 bases fitting TRBD1. The CDR3 covers 15 residues. From germline, CDR1 is SGHRS and CDR2 YFSETQ. Losses at the gene ends were 1 base for V and 1 base for J; bases not matched to a gene: 4. The CDR3 nucleotides read TGCGCCAGCAGCTTGCTACAGGGGGGTTCCTACGAGCAGTACTTC. It translates to CASSLLQGGSYEQYF. Full variable domain (missing parts from reference TRBV5-1 and TRBJ2-7): KAGVTQTPRYLIKTRGQQVTLSCSPISGHRSVSWYQQTPGQGLQFLFEYFSETQRNKGNFPGRFSGRQFSNSRSEMNVSTLELGDSALYLCASSLLQGGSYEQYFGPGTRLTVT.

The chain has TRBV6-4 and TRBJ2-6; the D gene is possibly TRBD1 (5 bases). Germline lookup yields CDR1 MRHNA and CDR2 SNTAGT. The V end was cut by 2 bases, the J end by 0 bases, with 5 bases between. There are 15 residues in the CDR3. The CDR3: CASSDRGSGANVLTF. Written as DNA, the CDR3 is TGTGCCAGCAGTGACAGGGGCTCTGGGGCCAACGTCCTGACTTTC.

The J gene is TRBJ1-1, the V gene TRBV27; 9 bases agree with TRBD1. CDR1 is MNHEY, CDR2 SMNVEV, per germline (reference sequence). There are 17 residues in the CDR3. V lost 4 bases, J lost 4 bases, and 13 bases stayed unmatched. CDR3 in amino acids: CASSSHRTGELITEAFF. CDR3 DNA: TGTGCCAGCAGTTCGCATAGGACAGGGGAGTTGATCACTGAAGCTTTCTTT.

A few counts support this clone. V is TRBV6-1 and J is TRBJ2-5; no clear D. The V end lost 8 bases, the J end lost 2 bases, and 12 bases lay between the germline ends. CDR3 size: 13 residues. Germline-derived CDR1 and CDR2 are MNHNS and SASEGT. The CDR3 loop reads CASGFGLQETQYF. The CDR3 region has the DNA TGTGCCAGCGGGTTTGGGCTTCAAGAGACCCAGTACTTC.

The chain recombines TRBV5-1 with TRBJ2-1; 9 nucleotides agree with TRBD2. The CDR3 contains 14 residues. Losses at the gene ends were 7 bases for V and 4 bases for J; bases not matched to a gene: 6. Germline-derived CDR1 and CDR2 are SGHRS and YFSETQ. The DNA for the CDR3 is TGCGCCAGCTCGGGCGGGGGGGGATACAATGAGCAGTTCTTC. Residues: CASSGGGGYNEQFF.

The chain uses TRBV5-1 and TRBJ2-7, with 10 bases matching TRBD2. Germline values: CDR1 SGHRS, CDR2 YFSETQ. The CDR3 consists of 15 residues. Unmatched junction bases numbered 5, after V lost 5 bases and J lost 0 bases. CDR3 residues: CASRLLAGDSYEQYF. In DNA, the CDR3 is TGCGCCAGCAGGTTGCTAGCGGGAGACTCCTACGAGCAGTACTTC.

V and J are TRBV2 and TRBJ2-1, with 8 bases aligning to TRBD2. The length of the CDR3 is 15 residues. Germline V CDR1 and CDR2: SNHLY, FYNNEI. The ends lost 2 bases at V and 8 bases at J; junction bases unmatched: 8. The CDR3 reads CASSESSGSIDEQFF. The CDR3 nucleotides read TGTGCCAGCAGTGAATCCAGCGGGAGCATAGATGAGCAGTTCTTC.